The rows below give T cell receptor beta chains drawn from one sample of a study of CD8 T cells in ankylosing spondylitis. TCRdb independently ran MiXCR on the 5' RACE reads; one entry per CDR3 protein. The sample gives under 400,000 distinct CDR3 sequences, around 10% of which show up once; about a tenth is in the top ten. Source material: blood, either unsorted or a sorted T cell fraction (not recorded which). The receptors here all came from a female donor with ankylosing spondylitis or in good health (not recorded which). Each CDR3 is given with its conserved first and last residue. The D gene is left open where the match is weak. Size values are once, few and many counts, or a class for expanded clones, and some rows have none.

abundance	v_gene	j_gene	d_gene	CDR3aa	CDR3nt
many	TRBV7-6	TRBJ1-4	TRBD1	CASSRDRGQREKLFF	TGTGCCAGCAGCCGGGACAGGGGGCAAAGAGAAAAACTGTTTTTT
many	TRBV28	TRBJ2-5	-	CASRSGQLETQYF	TGTGCCAGCAGATCTGGACAGCTAGAGACCCAGTACTTC
many	TRBV29-1	TRBJ1-4	TRBD1	CSVATGKGEKLFF	TGCAGCGTTGCGACAGGGAAAGGTGAAAAACTGTTTTTT
-	TRBV6-2/TRBV6-3	TRBJ2-7	TRBD2	CASSNRLAGLYEQYF	TGTGCCAGCAGCAACCGACTAGCGGGACTATACGAGCAGTACTTC
few	TRBV20-1	TRBJ1-1	-	CSVGRYTEAFF	TGCAGTGTTGGGCGTTACACTGAAGCTTTCTTT
few	TRBV5-1	TRBJ2-1	TRBD2	CASSRLPGPAGDNEQFF	TGCGCCAGCAGTCGTCTCCCCGGACCGGCGGGAGACAATGAGCAGTTCTTC
many	TRBV5-1	TRBJ1-2	TRBD1	CASSSGWDSFYGYTF	TGCGCCAGCAGCTCTGGATGGGACAGTTTCTATGGCTACACCTTC
few	TRBV6-2/TRBV6-3	TRBJ2-7	TRBD2	CASSSTRSGSTYEQYF	TGTGCCAGCAGTTCCACGAGGAGCGGGAGTACCTACGAGCAGTACTTC
many	TRBV20-1	TRBJ1-1	-	CSATPPLNTEAFF	TGCAGTGCTACCCCCCCCTTGAACACTGAAGCTTTCTTT
many	TRBV15	TRBJ1-6	TRBD1	CATSRSGGRGLDNSPLHF	TGTGCCACCAGCAGATCGGGGGGAAGGGGGCTGGATAATTCACCCCTCCACTTT
many	TRBV20-1	TRBJ1-1	-	CSARAGRSEAFF	TGCAGTGCTAGAGCGGGGCGGTCTGAAGCTTTCTTT
-	TRBV18	TRBJ1-5	TRBD1	CASSPSTGTGYQPQHF	TGTGCCAGCTCGCCAAGTACCGGGACAGGGTATCAGCCCCAGCATTTT
few	TRBV27	TRBJ2-7	TRBD2	CASSPRGLAVTYEQYF	TGTGCCAGCAGTCCTCGAGGACTAGCGGTTACCTACGAGCAGTACTTC
-	TRBV18	TRBJ2-5	TRBD1	CASCRDRAITSEEETQYF	TGTGCCAGCTGCCGGGACAGGGCAATTACGTCCGAGGAAGAGACCCAGTACTTC
many	TRBV10-2	TRBJ1-3	-	CASSETGYGNTIYF	TGCGCCAGCAGTGAGACAGGGTACGGAAACACCATATATTTT
few	TRBV18	TRBJ1-1	-	CASSPPIVNTEAFF	TGTGCCAGCTCACCACCTATAGTGAACACTGAAGCTTTCTTT
many	TRBV20-1	TRBJ1-1	-	CSASFRVQAYTEAFF	TGCAGTGCTAGCTTCAGGGTACAGGCGTACACTGAAGCTTTCTTT
many	TRBV12-3/TRBV12-4	TRBJ2-7	-	CASSFQGYYEQYF	TGTGCCAGCAGTTTTCAGGGATACTACGAGCAGTACTTC
-	TRBV20-1	TRBJ2-5	-	CSAKGETHRQETQYF	TGCAGTGCCAAGGGGGAGACTCACCGACAAGAGACCCAGTACTTC
many	TRBV20-1	TRBJ2-7	TRBD2	CSALSGTNYEQYF	TGCAGTGCACTTAGCGGGACTAACTACGAGCAGTACTTC